Listed here is a single T cell receptor (beta chain). In this sample, this clone turned up a few times. Its antigen has not been determined. There are no base qualities to consult, and no much larger clone falls within one base. The source of the sample is a study of T cell changes during pregnancy in multiple sclerosis (dated by TCRdb to the late 2010s). Turning to the overall study: The study looked at changes in the T cell repertoire across pregnancy in women with multiple sclerosis.

Libraries were built with the immunoSEQ multiplex PCR assay. In its TCRdb copy, this immuneACCESS table keeps in-frame sequences only and misses some clones. Where compared with another copy, unresolved V genes explain less than half of these, and the others have no known cause. This sample holds 70,000 to 100,000 clones; approximately 94% were observed only once. The ten largest clones capture 2.2% of the sample. The V and J ends are trimmed by 2 bases and 3 bases, leaving 7 bases between them. The CDR3, from cysteine to phenylalanine, totals 13 residues. This entry keeps only the CDR3 DNA: 39 bases, framed from base 1. Reading the germline V gene gives CDR1 MNHEY and CDR2 SVGAGI.

The sequence joins TRBV6-5 to TRBJ1-1, and TRBD1 may be the D gene, going by 6 matching bases. This receptor was identified in a female donor with multiple sclerosis, enrolled in a pregnancy study. The sequenced sample was peripheral blood, obtained in the third trimester of pregnancy. CDR3 reads: CASSYGGYTEAFF. The DNA is TGTGCCAGCAGTTACGGGGGCTACACTGAAGCTTTCTTT.